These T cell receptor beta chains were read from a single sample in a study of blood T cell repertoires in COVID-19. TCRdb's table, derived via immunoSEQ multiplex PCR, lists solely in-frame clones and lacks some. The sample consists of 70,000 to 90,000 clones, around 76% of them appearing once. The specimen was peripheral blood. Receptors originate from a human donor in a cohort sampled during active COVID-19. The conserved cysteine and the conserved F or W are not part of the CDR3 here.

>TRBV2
ASIEGGNTEAF
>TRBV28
ASSPKDRPIGDGYT
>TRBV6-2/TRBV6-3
ASSYEGGFGNQPQH
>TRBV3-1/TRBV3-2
ASSPRADWGETQY
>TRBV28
ASRPPQRQVIYNQPQH
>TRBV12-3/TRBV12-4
ASSEGNTGELF
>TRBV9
ASSVVSGELF
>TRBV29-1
SVVEPGQTEAF
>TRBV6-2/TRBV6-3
ASSFQASYEQY
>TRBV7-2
ASSPFSGKNTEAF
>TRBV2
ASSGFTGLTSYEQY
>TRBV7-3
ASTGRRDSVSYEQY
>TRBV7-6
ASSLDGLAGYNEQF
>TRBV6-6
ASRTQGHGYT
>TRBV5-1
ASSLDLYTGELF
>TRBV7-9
ASSSPVEFKQF
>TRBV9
ASSVVGLAGANEQF
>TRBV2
ASNRGKSYNEQF
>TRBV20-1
SASRQGGTEAF
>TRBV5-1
ASSLRGQDDEKLF
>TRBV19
ASSDRVSGGANVLT
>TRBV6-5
ASGRAGGEY
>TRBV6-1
ASSEYRGAGNTIY
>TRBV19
ASSPRTGGSPLH
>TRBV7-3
ASSSQTGPYNEQF
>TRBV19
ASRIGGGNYGYT
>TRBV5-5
ASSLGTSSEAF
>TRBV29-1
SGRGGGEAF
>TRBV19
ASSIAWTGGGYEQY
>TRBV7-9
ASSLTGGGYT
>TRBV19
ASSITETGGSGYT
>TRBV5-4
ASSEGLAGVETQY
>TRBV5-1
ASSLEGGTLF
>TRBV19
ASYDGQGFLYGYT
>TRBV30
AWSVSAYKGRANEKLF
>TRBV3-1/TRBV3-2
ASSPGQVTDTQY
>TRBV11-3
ASSLSPWQGPSSSYNEQF